The 26 T cell receptor beta chains below were found in one sample sequenced in a study of CD4+ T cells in melanoma. Clones were read by immunoSEQ multiplex PCR, and TCRdb kept only the in-frame ones, dropping some. The table has 20,000 to 25,000 clones, almost 85% seen once. Sequenced: cells from a culture (not recorded whether cultured in vitro). These receptors were obtained from a human donor with melanoma.

The chain carries TRBV29-1 and TRBJ2-1; possible D gene TRBD1, 5 bases. CDR1 and CDR2 from the germline V gene are SQVTM and ANQGSEA. The V end was cut by 1 base, the J end by 6 bases, with 10 bases between. The CDR3 is 13 residues long. This chain's CDR3 is CSVEGSGSNEQFF. CDR3 bases: TGCAGCGTTGAAGGGTCAGGGTCCAATGAGCAGTTCTTC.

This chain uses TRBV4-2 with TRBJ1-2; 8 nucleotides align to TRBD1. The CDR3 is 14 residues long. Trimming took 3 bases from V and 4 from J; bases not matched to a gene: 4. Germline V gives CDR1 LGHNA, CDR2 YNFKEQ. CDR3: CASSHRGRFYGYTF. In DNA, the CDR3 is TGTGCCAGCAGCCACAGGGGGCGTTTCTATGGCTACACCTTC.

The gene calls are TRBV14 and TRBJ1-1; a weak D match, TRBD1 (6 bases). This CDR3 region has 13 residues. Trimming removed 5 bases from V and 4 bases from J, with 11 bases in between. Germline CDR1 reads SGHDN; CDR2 reads FVKESK. The CDR3 sequence: CASSGTGITEAFF. As DNA, the CDR3 is TGTGCCAGCAGCGGAACAGGGATCACTGAAGCTTTCTTT.

The chain combines TRBV20-1 with TRBJ1-4; D unclear. The CDR3 runs to 10 residues. Per the germline V gene, CDR1 is DFQATT and CDR2 is SNEGSKA (reference sequence). Trimming took 3 bases from V and 8 from J, leaving 4 bases between them. Here the CDR3 DNA reads TGCAGTGCTAGTTACGAAAAACTGTTTTTT. Its translation is CSASYEKLFF.

The chain combines TRBV6-1 with TRBJ1-2; the D is unclear. Trimming left V 3 bases short and J 8 bases short, with 10 bases between. Germline loops: CDR1 MNHNS, CDR2 SASEGT. The CDR3 length is 12 residues. The CDR3 nucleotides are TGTGCCAGCAGTGATTTTTTGTTAGGCTACACCTTC. It codes for CASSDFLLGYTF.

This clone was seen only once. This chain uses TRBV6-4 with TRBJ1-2; weak D call: TRBD1 (5 bases). V was shortened by 6 bases and J by 2 bases, with 13 bases between the two germline ends. CDR3 length: 14 amino acids. Germline V lookup: CDR1 MRHNA, CDR2 SNTAGT. In nucleotides, the CDR3 is TGTGCCAGCAGGCCAACAGGAACCAACTATGGCTACACCTTC. Translation gives CASRPTGTNYGYTF.

V and J are TRBV12-5 and TRBJ2-3; TRBD2 aligns across 11 bases. The length of the CDR3 is 16 residues. The V segment lost 2 bases and the J segment 6 bases; nucleotides outside the gene matches: 7. Germline values: CDR1 LGHNT, CDR2 FRNRAP. The CDR3 region has the DNA TGTGCTAGTGGTTTGACTAGCGGGGGCTATCTGGATACGCAGTATTTT. Encoded protein: CASGLTSGGYLDTQYF.

The gene calls are TRBV4-1 and TRBJ2-3, with 9 bases matching TRBD2. Germline lookup yields CDR1 MGHRA and CDR2 YSYEKL. After removal of 7 bases from V and 1 base from J, the junction contained 12 bases not matched to a gene. This CDR3 is built from 17 residues. The CDR3 region is CASTEGLARVGTDTQYF. CDR3 coding DNA: TGCGCCAGCACAGAAGGACTAGCGAGGGTTGGCACAGATACGCAGTATTTT.

This clone appeared a single time. The chain uses TRBV30 and TRBJ2-1, with TRBD2 matching over 8 bases. This CDR3 spans 14 amino acids. Germline loops: CDR1 GTSNPN, CDR2 SVGIG (reference sequence). The junction had 8 bases not matched to a gene; V was cut back by 1 base and J by 9 bases. CDR3 DNA sequence: TGTGCCTGGAGTGCACGGGGGGGGGACCTTGAGCAGTTCTTC. This translates into CAWSARGGDLEQFF.

This clone appeared a few times. The V gene is TRBV5-1, the J gene TRBJ2-2; perhaps TRBD1 as D (6 bases). The CDR3 extends over 15 amino acids. V lost 4 bases and J 6 bases, leaving 16 bases between the germline ends. CDR1 and CDR2 from the germline V gene are SGHRS and YFSETQ. CDR3 protein: CASSPSTGFAGELFF. The DNA for the CDR3 is TGCGCCAGCAGCCCAAGCACAGGGTTCGCCGGGGAGCTGTTTTTT.

The genes are TRBV2 and TRBJ2-1; maybe TRBD2 (6 bases). V was cut by 7 bases and J by 10 bases, with 20 bases left in between. This CDR3 comprises 14 residues. Per germline, CDR1 SNHLY and CDR2 FYNNEI. In nucleotides, the CDR3 is TGTGCCAGCAAACCCACTCGGAGGGCTGGGGAGCAGTTCTTC. This sequence encodes CASKPTRRAGEQFF.

The chain joins TRBV6-5 to TRBJ1-2; D gene ambiguous. V was pared by 5 bases and J by 6 bases, with 16 bases between. Germline V gives CDR1 MNHEY, CDR2 SVGAGI. The CDR3 loop spans 14 amino acids. CDR3 protein: CASSLRETMHGYTF. The CDR3 DNA reads TGTGCCAGCAGTCTTCGGGAGACAATGCATGGCTACACCTTC.

The chain recombines TRBV7-2 with TRBJ1-6, with D tentatively TRBD1 (6 bases). The CDR3 extends over 12 amino acids. Per germline, CDR1 SGHTA and CDR2 FQGNSA. V lost 3 bases, J lost 15 bases, and 12 bases lay in between. The chain's CDR3 is CASSFSQGFLHF. In DNA form, the CDR3 reads TGTGCCAGCAGCTTCTCACAGGGTTTCCTCCACTTT.

The rearrangement joins TRBV6-5 to TRBJ2-3, with TRBD2 as a possible D gene (5 bases). Germline loops: CDR1 MNHEY, CDR2 SVGAGI. This CDR3 region has 15 residues. V lost 2 bases, J lost 0 bases, and 9 bases lay in between. The DNA of the CDR3 is TGTGCCAGCAGTTACCGGACTGGCAGCACAGATACGCAGTATTTT. It encodes CASSYRTGSTDTQYF.

The chain recombines TRBV2 with TRBJ2-1; D perhaps matches TRBD2 (7 bases). Trimming removed 8 bases from V and 7 bases from J, with 21 bases in between. The CDR3 is 15 residues long. CDR1 is SNHLY, CDR2 FYNNEI, per germline. The chain's CDR3 is CASGLGGAAGNEQFF. Written as DNA, the CDR3 is TGTGCCAGCGGGTTAGGGGGGGCGGCCGGGAATGAGCAGTTCTTC.

The J gene is TRBJ2-2, the V gene TRBV2; 10 nucleotides align to TRBD2. The CDR3 runs to 16 residues. With V trimmed by 1 base and J by 9 bases, 8 bases remained unmatched. Per germline, CDR1 SNHLY and CDR2 FYNNEI. DNA of the CDR3: TGTGCCAGCAGTGAAGGGGGAGCGGGGGGGCGCCGGGAGCTGTTTTTT. This codes for CASSEGGAGGRRELFF.

This rearrangement joins TRBV7-2 to TRBJ2-7; tentatively, D is TRBD1 (6 bases). The ends were cut back, 2 bases at V and 13 bases at J, with 15 bases in the middle. The germline V gene has CDR1 SGHTA and CDR2 FQGNSA. CDR3 length: 12 residues. CDR3 DNA: TGTGCCAGCAGCTTAAATAGACAGGAGTCATACTTC. This encodes CASSLNRQESYF. The whole variable domain, filled in from reference TRBV7-2 and TRBJ2-7, reads GAGVSQSPSNKVTEKGKDVELRCDPISGHTALYWYRQSLGQGLEFLIYFQGNSAPDKSGLPSDRFSAERTGGSVSTLTIQRTQQEDSAVYLCASSLNRQESYFGPGTRLTVT.

The V call is TRBV5-1, the J call TRBJ2-3, with 7 bases matching TRBD1. The CDR3 extends over 19 amino acids. V lost 0 bases to trimming and J lost 5 bases; unmatched junction nucleotides: 18. Germline CDR1 reads SGHRS; CDR2 reads YFSETQ. The CDR3 region has the DNA TGCGCCAGCAGCTTGGGATCTTTAAACGTCGACAGGGCGGGAGATACGCAGTATTTT. It codes for CASSLGSLNVDRAGDTQYF.

The rearrangement links TRBV5-1 to TRBJ1-6; 7 bases map to TRBD1. The V and J ends lost 4 bases and 8 bases, in that order; junction bases with no gene match: 6. CDR3 length equals 14 residues. Germline assignment: CDR1 SGHRS and CDR2 YFSETQ. The DNA for the CDR3 is TGCGCCAGCAGCCCCAGGACAGGAGATTCACCCCTCCACTTT. Translation gives CASSPRTGDSPLHF.

The chain combines TRBV30 with TRBJ2-3; D tentatively reads TRBD1 or TRBD2 (5 bases each). V lost 0 bases and J 6 bases, leaving 16 bases between the germline ends. CDR1 is GTSNPN and CDR2 is SVGIG in the germline V gene (reference sequence). This CDR3 region has 15 residues. CDR3 sequence reads: CAWSVGSGTVDTQYF. DNA of the CDR3: TGTGCCTGGAGTGTAGGGTCCGGGACCGTCGATACGCAGTATTTT.

This chain links TRBV6-5 with TRBJ1-4; D ambiguous. V was pared by 0 bases and J by 0 bases, with 8 bases between. The germline V gene encodes CDR1 MNHEY and CDR2 SVGAGI. The CDR3 is made up of 16 amino acids. The CDR3 here is CASSYSIPSTNEKLFF. CDR3 bases: TGTGCCAGCAGTTACTCGATTCCGTCAACTAATGAAAAACTGTTTTTT.

This clone appeared once. J is TRBJ1-3 and V is TRBV11-2, with 7 positions matching TRBD1. V trimming: 4 bases; J trimming: 9 bases; junction bases outside the gene matches: 6. Germline V gene lookup returns CDR1 SGHAT and CDR2 FQNNGV. This CDR3 is built from 13 residues. DNA for the CDR3: TGTGCCAGCAGCTCTGGACAGGTTGGCACCATATATTTT. Translation: CASSSGQVGTIYF.

The chain carries TRBV6-5 and TRBJ1-1; the match to TRBD1 covers 8 bases. J gave up 1 base and V 2 bases, and 3 bases lay outside the gene matches. The CDR3 is 15 residues long. Looked up from germline, CDR1 is MNHEY and CDR2 is SVGAGI. The CDR3 here is CASSYDDRGNTEAFF. CDR3 sequence (DNA): TGTGCCAGCAGTTACGATGACAGGGGGAACACTGAAGCTTTCTTT.

The rearrangement joins TRBV4-1 to TRBJ2-1, with 8 bases matching TRBD2. Trimming took 0 bases from V and 4 from J; bases not matched to a gene: 8. The V gene's germline CDR1 is MGHRA and CDR2 YSYEKL. The CDR3 is 17 amino acids. The CDR3 bases are TGCGCCAGCAGCCAAGATCTCGAGCGGGGGCTATACAATGAGCAGTTCTTC. Protein sequence: CASSQDLERGLYNEQFF.

This chain connects TRBV4-2 to TRBJ2-6; the D gene is possibly TRBD1 (6 bases). The length of the CDR3 is 17 residues. Per the germline V gene, CDR1 is LGHNA and CDR2 is YNFKEQ. Trimming removed 1 base at V and 1 base at J, with 11 bases between. CDR3 region: CASSQGTGKSGANVLTF. The CDR3 DNA reads as TGTGCCAGCAGCCAAGGCACAGGGAAATCTGGGGCCAACGTCCTGACTTTC.

The gene calls are TRBV19 and TRBJ1-5; possibly TRBD1 for D (6 bases). Trimming stripped 9 bases from V and 5 bases from J, with 20 bases between. The CDR3 runs 15 residues. Looked up from germline, CDR1 is LNHDA and CDR2 is SQIVND (reference sequence). CDR3 nucleotide sequence: TGTGCCAGCCATCGACGGGGGCAGGGTTATCAGCCCCAGCATTTT. This sequence encodes CASHRRGQGYQPQHF. The complete variable domain, with remaining parts taken from reference TRBV19 and TRBJ1-5, reads DGGITQSPKYLFRKEGQNVTLSCEQNLNHDAMYWYRQDPGQGLRLIYYSQIVNDFQKGDIAEGYSVSREKKESFPLTVTSAQKNPTAFYLCASHRRGQGYQPQHFGDGTRLSIL.